A single sample is the source of the 10 T cell receptor beta chains below, sequenced in a study of T cells after yellow fever vaccination. TCRdb reprocessed the 5' RACE reads via MiXCR and lists one record per CDR3 protein. The profile shows about 300,000 distinct CDR3 sequences, 6.8% of them singletons. Specimen: PBMCs, collected roughly 46 days after the first yellow fever vaccination. The receptors stem from a man aged 18-30 years who received the YFV17D yellow fever vaccine.

This clonotype was counted only a few times. The rearrangement uses TRBV5-4 and TRBJ2-1; D is unresolved. CDR3 length: 12 amino acids. CDR1 SGHNT and CDR2 YYREEE come from the germline V gene (reference sequence). Trimming cost V 4 bases and J 5 bases, with 7 bases left between them. The DNA for the CDR3 is TGTGCCAGCAGCGCGCTGGACAATGAGCAGTTCTTC. It specifies CASSALDNEQFF.

This clonotype was detected only a few times. The gene calls are TRBV5-6 and TRBJ2-7; D perhaps matches TRBD1 (5 bases). CDR3 size: 13 residues. The V end was cut by 1 base, the J end by 5 bases, with 10 bases between. From germline, CDR1 is SGHDT and CDR2 YYEEEE. In DNA, the CDR3 is TGTGCCAGCAGCTTGTGGGGCCGTCACGAGCAGTACGTC. Protein sequence: CASSLWGRHEQYV.

CDR3 nucleotide sequence: TGTGCCAGCAGCCAAGCGGGGAGGTACAATGAGCAGTTCTTC. Translated: CASSQAGRYNEQFF. The V call is TRBV6-1, the J call TRBJ2-1, with TRBD2 matching 7 bases. V was clipped by 6 bases and J by 4 bases; unmatched bases: 6. The length of the CDR3 is 14 residues. Looked up from germline, CDR1 is MNHNS and CDR2 is SASEGT.

This clonotype was found once. This chain uses TRBV6-1 with TRBJ1-6; D unclear. The length of the CDR3 is 17 residues. Germline-derived CDR1 and CDR2 are MNHNS and SASEGT. The V end was cut by 3 bases, the J end by 10 bases, with 22 bases between. CDR3 coding DNA: TGTGCCAGCAGTGATTTTCTTCTTCAGGCGGGCGGATCACCCCTCCACTTT. Protein sequence: CASSDFLLQAGGSPLHF.

This clonotype was observed a handful of times. The chain carries TRBV7-2 and TRBJ2-3; D remains ambiguous. This CDR3 comprises 12 residues. CDR1 and CDR2 from the germline V gene are SGHTA and FQGNSA. Trimming took off 5 bases at V and 6 bases at J, with 9 bases between the two ends. The CDR3 DNA is TGTGCCAGCAGCCCTGGTCAGGATACGCAGTATTTT. Translated: CASSPGQDTQYF.

This clonotype was detected only a few times. The chain joins TRBV29-1 to TRBJ1-4, with D perhaps matching TRBD1 (5 bases). This CDR3 spans 13 amino acids. Germline V gene data show CDR1 as SQVTM and CDR2 as ANQGSEA. The V and J ends lost 5 bases and 1 base respectively, with 8 bases between them. CDR3 in amino acids: CSVSRETNEKLFF. The CDR3 DNA reads TGCAGCGTTTCCAGGGAAACTAATGAAAAACTGTTTTTT.

This clonotype was seen more than once but under ten times. CDR3 DNA sequence: TGTGCCACCAGACCGGACAGGGGGCAAGAAAAACTGTTTTTT. Amino acids: CATRPDRGQEKLFF. The chain couples TRBV15 to TRBJ1-4; 11 bases align to TRBD1. The germline V gene has CDR1 LNHNV and CDR2 YYDKDF (reference sequence). J lost 8 bases, V lost 6 bases, and 5 bases had no gene match. The CDR3 is 14 residues long.

This clonotype occurred many times. The V gene is TRBV7-2, the J gene TRBJ2-1; weak D call: TRBD2 (7 bases). The CDR3 length is 17 residues. V lost 2 bases and J lost 7, with 21 bases in between. In germline, CDR1 is SGHTA, CDR2 FQGNSA. The CDR3 bases are TGTGCCAGCAGCTTAAATATGGGGGGGGCAGGGGATAATGAGCAGTTCTTC. Its protein product is CASSLNMGGAGDNEQFF.

In this sample, this clonotype turned up many times. This chain joins TRBV5-1 and TRBJ1-1; D call uncertain. V was trimmed by 0 bases and J by 2 bases, leaving 8 bases between them. The CDR3 covers 14 residues. Germline CDR1 reads SGHRS; CDR2 reads YFSETQ. The CDR3 region is CASSLDTVNTEAFF. The CDR3 bases are TGCGCCAGCAGCTTGGATACCGTTAACACTGAAGCTTTCTTT.

This clonotype has only a few counts. The V gene is TRBV7-9, the J gene TRBJ2-7; unclear D gene. The CDR3 is 12 amino acids. CDR1 and CDR2 from the germline V gene are SEHNR and FQNEAQ (reference sequence). The V and J ends lost 1 base and 3 bases respectively, with 4 bases between them. The CDR3 coding sequence is TGTGCCAGCAGCTTAGAGATCTACGAGCAGTACTTC. This gives the protein CASSLEIYEQYF.